This T cell receptor (beta chain) was documented in a study of CD8 T cells in Susac syndrome. TCR beta from blood CD8+ and CD4+ T cells was sequenced. The study used treatment-naive patients who had stable or active relapsing-remitting disease as multiple sclerosis controls. V was cut by 5 bases and J by 5 bases, with 16 bases left in between. This CDR3 comprises 16 residues. Germline V gene data show CDR1 as SEHNR and CDR2 as FQNEAQ (reference sequence). Random hexamers were used to reverse transcribe an amount of about 0.5 to 1 ug RNA. With immunoSEQ multiplex PCR, TCR beta CDR3 was amplified across 54 Vbeta and 13 Jbeta. TCRdb fed the immunoSEQ multiplex PCR reads into MiXCR, producing one record per CDR3 protein. The sample includes about 140,000 distinct CDR3 sequences, roughly 96% of them seen just once.

Sequenced material: CD4+ T cells from PBMCs. The V and J genes are TRBV7-9 and TRBJ1-6; a possible D gene is TRBD1 (5 bases). The sequence derives from a human donor with multiple sclerosis. The CDR3 protein is CASSPGYGTNNSPLHF. CDR3 in DNA: TGTGCCAGCAGCCCAGGGTACGGGACGAATAATTCACCCCTCCACTTT.